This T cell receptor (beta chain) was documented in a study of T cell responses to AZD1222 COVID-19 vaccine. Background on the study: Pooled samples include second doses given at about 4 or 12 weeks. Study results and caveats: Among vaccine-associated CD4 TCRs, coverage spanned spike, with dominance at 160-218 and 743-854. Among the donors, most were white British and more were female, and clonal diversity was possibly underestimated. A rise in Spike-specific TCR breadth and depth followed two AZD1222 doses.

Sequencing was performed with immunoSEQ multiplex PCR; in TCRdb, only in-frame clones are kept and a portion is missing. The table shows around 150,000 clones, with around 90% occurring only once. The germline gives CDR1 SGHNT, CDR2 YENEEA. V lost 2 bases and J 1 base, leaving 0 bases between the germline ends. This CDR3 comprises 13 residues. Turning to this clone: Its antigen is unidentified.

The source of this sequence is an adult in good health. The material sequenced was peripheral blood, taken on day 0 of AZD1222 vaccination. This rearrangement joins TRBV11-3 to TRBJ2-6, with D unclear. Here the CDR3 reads CASSLSGANVLTF. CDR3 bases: TGTGCCAGCAGCTTATCTGGGGCCAACGTCCTGACTTTC.